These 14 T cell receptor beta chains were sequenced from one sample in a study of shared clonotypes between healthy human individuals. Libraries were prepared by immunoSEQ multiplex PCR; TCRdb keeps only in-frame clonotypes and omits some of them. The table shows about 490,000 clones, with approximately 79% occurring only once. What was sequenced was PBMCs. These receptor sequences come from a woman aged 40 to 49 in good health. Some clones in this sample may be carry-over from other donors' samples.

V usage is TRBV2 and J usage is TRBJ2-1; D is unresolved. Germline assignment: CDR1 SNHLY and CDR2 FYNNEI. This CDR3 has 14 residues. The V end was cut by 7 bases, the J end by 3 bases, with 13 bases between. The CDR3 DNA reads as TGTGCCAGCACCGGCGCCTCTTACTACAATGAGCAGTTCTTC. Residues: CASTGASYYNEQFF.

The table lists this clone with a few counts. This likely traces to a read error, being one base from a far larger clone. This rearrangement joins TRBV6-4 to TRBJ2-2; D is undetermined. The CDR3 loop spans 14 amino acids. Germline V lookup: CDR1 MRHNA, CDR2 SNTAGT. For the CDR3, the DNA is TGTGCCTGCAGCACATCGACTGACACCGGGGAGCTGTTTTTT. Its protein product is CACSTSTDTGELFF.

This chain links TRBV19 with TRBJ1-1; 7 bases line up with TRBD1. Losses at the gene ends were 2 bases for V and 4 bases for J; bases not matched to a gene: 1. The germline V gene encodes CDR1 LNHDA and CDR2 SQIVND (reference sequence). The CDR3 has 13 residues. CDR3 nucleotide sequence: TGTGCCAGTAGTATAAACAGGGGCACTGAAGCTTTCTTT. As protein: CASSINRGTEAFF.

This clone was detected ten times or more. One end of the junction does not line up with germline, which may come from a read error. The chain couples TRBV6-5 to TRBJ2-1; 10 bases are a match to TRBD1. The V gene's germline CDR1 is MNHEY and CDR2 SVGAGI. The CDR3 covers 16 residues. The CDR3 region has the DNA TGTGCCAGCAGCTACTCCGGGACAGGGGTATCGAATGAGCAGTTCTTC. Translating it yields CASSYSGTGVSNEQFF.

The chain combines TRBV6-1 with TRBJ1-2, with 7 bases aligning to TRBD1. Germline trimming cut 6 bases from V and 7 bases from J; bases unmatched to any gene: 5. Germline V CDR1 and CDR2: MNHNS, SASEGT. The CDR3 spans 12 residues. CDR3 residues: CASRGTVGGYTF. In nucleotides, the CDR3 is TGTGCCAGCAGGGGGACAGTGGGTGGCTACACCTTC.

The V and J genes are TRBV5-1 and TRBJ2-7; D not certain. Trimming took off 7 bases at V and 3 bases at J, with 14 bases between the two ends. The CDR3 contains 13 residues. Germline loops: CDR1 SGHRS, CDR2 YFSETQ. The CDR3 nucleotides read TGCGCCAGCTCGAGAAGAGCCGACTACGAGCAGTACTTC. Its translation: CASSRRADYEQYF. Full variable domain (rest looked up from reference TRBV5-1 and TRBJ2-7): KAGVTQTPRYLIKTRGQQVTLSCSPISGHRSVSWYQQTPGQGLQFLFEYFSETQRNKGNFPGRFSGRQFSNSRSEMNVSTLELGDSALYLCASSRRADYEQYFGPGTRLTVT.

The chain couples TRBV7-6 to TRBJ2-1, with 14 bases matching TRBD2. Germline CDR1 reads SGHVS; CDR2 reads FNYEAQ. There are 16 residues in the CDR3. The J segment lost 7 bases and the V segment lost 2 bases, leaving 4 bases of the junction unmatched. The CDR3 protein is CASSLSRTSGRNEQFF. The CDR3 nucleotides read TGTGCCAGCAGCTTATCTAGGACTAGCGGGAGGAATGAGCAGTTCTTC. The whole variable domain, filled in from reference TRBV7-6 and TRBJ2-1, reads GAGVSQSPRYKVTKRGQDVALRCDPISGHVSLYWYRQALGQGPEFLTYFNYEAQQDKSGLPNDRFSAERPEGSISTLTIQRTEQRDSAMYRCASSLSRTSGRNEQFFGPGTRLTVL.

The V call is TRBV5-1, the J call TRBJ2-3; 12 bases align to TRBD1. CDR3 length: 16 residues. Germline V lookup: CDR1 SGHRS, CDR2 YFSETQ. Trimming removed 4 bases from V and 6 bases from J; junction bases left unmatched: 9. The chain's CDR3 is CASSPLGTGGADTQYF. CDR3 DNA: TGCGCCAGCAGCCCTTTAGGGACAGGGGGCGCGGATACGCAGTATTTT.

The CDR3 DNA sequence: TGCGCCAGCAGCTTGGCCGTCAGTCAGGGGCAGTTCTTC. This gives the protein CASSLAVSQGQFF. The chain uses TRBV5-1 and TRBJ2-1, with a possible D match to TRBD1 (5 bases). V was clipped by 0 bases and J by 12 bases, with 13 bases between them. Germline V lookup: CDR1 SGHRS, CDR2 YFSETQ. The CDR3 is 13 amino acids.

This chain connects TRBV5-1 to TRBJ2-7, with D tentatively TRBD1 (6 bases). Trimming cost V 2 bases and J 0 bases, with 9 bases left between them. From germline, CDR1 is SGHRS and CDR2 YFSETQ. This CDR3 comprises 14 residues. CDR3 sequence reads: CASSLAGASYEQYF. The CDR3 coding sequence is TGCGCCAGCAGCTTAGCAGGGGCCTCCTACGAGCAGTACTTC.

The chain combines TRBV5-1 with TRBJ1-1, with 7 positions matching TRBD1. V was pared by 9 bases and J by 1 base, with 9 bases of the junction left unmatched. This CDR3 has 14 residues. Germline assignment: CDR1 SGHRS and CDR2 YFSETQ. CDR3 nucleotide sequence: TGCGCCACCAACCCCGGGACAGAGAACACTGAAGCTTTCTTT. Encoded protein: CATNPGTENTEAFF. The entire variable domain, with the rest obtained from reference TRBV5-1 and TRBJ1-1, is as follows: KAGVTQTPRYLIKTRGQQVTLSCSPISGHRSVSWYQQTPGQGLQFLFEYFSETQRNKGNFPGRFSGRQFSNSRSEMNVSTLELGDSALYLCATNPGTENTEAFFGQGTRLTVV.

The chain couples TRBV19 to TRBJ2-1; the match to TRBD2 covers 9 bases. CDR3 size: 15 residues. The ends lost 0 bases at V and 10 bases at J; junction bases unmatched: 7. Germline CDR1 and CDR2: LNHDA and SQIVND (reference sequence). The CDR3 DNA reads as TGTGCCAGTAGTATAGAGGCTAGCGGGGCCGTGGAGCAGTTCTTC. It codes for CASSIEASGAVEQFF. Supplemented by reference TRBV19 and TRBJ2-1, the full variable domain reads DGGITQSPKYLFRKEGQNVTLSCEQNLNHDAMYWYRQDPGQGLRLIYYSQIVNDFQKGDIAEGYSVSREKKESFPLTVTSAQKNPTAFYLCASSIEASGAVEQFFGPGTRLTVL.

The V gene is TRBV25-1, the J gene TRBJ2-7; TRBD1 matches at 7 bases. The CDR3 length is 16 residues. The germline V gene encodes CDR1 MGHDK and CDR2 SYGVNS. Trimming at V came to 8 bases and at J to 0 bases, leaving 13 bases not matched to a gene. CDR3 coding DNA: TGTGCCAGCCATCCCTCGGGACAGCGGAGCTCCTACGAGCAGTACTTC. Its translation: CASHPSGQRSSYEQYF.

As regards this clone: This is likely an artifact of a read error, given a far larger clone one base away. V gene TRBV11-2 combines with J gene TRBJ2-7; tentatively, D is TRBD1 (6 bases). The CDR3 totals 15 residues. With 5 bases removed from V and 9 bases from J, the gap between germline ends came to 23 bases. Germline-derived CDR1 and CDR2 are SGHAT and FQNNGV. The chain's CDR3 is CASSRTGLPVNGQYF. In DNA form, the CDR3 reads TGTGCCAGCAGCCGAACAGGGCTTCCAGTGAACGGGCAGTACTTC. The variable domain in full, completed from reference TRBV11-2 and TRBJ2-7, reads EAGVAQSPRYKIIEKRQSVAFWCNPISGHATLYWYQQILGQGPKLLIQFQNNGVVDDSQLPKDRFSAERLKGVDSTLKIQPAKLEDSAVYLCASSRTGLPVNGQYFGPGTRLTVT.